This passage covers 23 T cell receptor beta chains from one sample sequenced in a study of blood T cell repertoires in COVID-19. The table came from immunoSEQ multiplex PCR; TCRdb's copy has only in-frame clones and leaves some out. This table holds 55,000 to 80,000 clones, 83% found once. Sequenced input: peripheral blood. The receptors here all came from a human donor in a cohort sampled during active COVID-19.

The chain employs TRBV28 and TRBJ2-1; 10 positions agree with TRBD2. The CDR3 length is 14 residues. The trim removed 8 bases at V and 4 bases at J, leaving 5 bases unmatched. CDR1 and CDR2 (germline): MDHEN, SYDVKM. Written as DNA, the CDR3 is TGTGCCAGCCGTAGCGGGGGGCCTTACAATGAGCAGTTCTTC. Translated: CASRSGGPYNEQFF.

This rearrangement joins TRBV29-1 to TRBJ1-2; D ambiguous. The CDR3 has 13 amino acids. Germline loops: CDR1 SQVTM, CDR2 ANQGSEA. The V and J ends lost 6 bases and 2 bases respectively, with 13 bases between them. The CDR3 loop reads CSVGGHLNYGYTF. Here the CDR3 DNA reads TGCAGCGTCGGCGGGCACCTGAACTATGGCTACACCTTC.

The chain couples TRBV27 to TRBJ2-7; TRBD1 matches at 10 bases. The ends lost 4 bases at V and 5 bases at J; junction bases unmatched: 8. Germline CDR1 reads MNHEY; CDR2 reads SMNVEV (reference sequence). This CDR3 comprises 15 residues. CDR3 residues: CASSSSGTGVNEQYF. CDR3 sequence (DNA): TGTGCCAGCAGTTCCTCCGGGACAGGGGTGAACGAGCAGTACTTC.

V usage is TRBV5-6 and J usage is TRBJ2-5, with D perhaps matching TRBD1 (6 bases). Germline CDR1 SGHDT, CDR2 YYEEEE. This CDR3 has 16 amino acids. Trimming took 4 bases from V and 1 from J, leaving 17 bases between them. CDR3 protein: CASSPPGVGVQETQYF. The CDR3 nucleotides read TGTGCCAGCAGCCCCCCAGGGGTAGGGGTCCAAGAGACCCAGTACTTC.

V gene TRBV5-1 combines with J gene TRBJ2-5; possible D gene TRBD1, 5 bases. The CDR3 covers 19 residues. CDR1 is SGHRS and CDR2 is YFSETQ in the germline V gene. The V end was cut by 0 bases, the J end by 5 bases, with 26 bases between. CDR3 sequence: CASSLDPGHSSVVGETQYF. As DNA, the CDR3 is TGCGCCAGCAGCTTGGATCCCGGACACTCCTCGGTTGTGGGGGAGACCCAGTACTTC. Using reference TRBV5-1 and TRBJ2-5 for the parts outside the CDR3, the full variable domain is KAGVTQTPRYLIKTRGQQVTLSCSPISGHRSVSWYQQTPGQGLQFLFEYFSETQRNKGNFPGRFSGRQFSNSRSEMNVSTLELGDSALYLCASSLDPGHSSVVGETQYFGPGTRLLVL.

V usage is TRBV5-1 and J usage is TRBJ1-2, with D possibly being TRBD1 (5 bases). Germline CDR1 and CDR2: SGHRS and YFSETQ. V was trimmed by 0 bases and J by 0 bases, leaving 12 bases between them. CDR3 length: 16 amino acids. The chain's CDR3 is CASSLEPGGANYGYTF. CDR3 nucleotides: TGCGCCAGCAGCTTGGAACCTGGGGGGGCTAACTATGGCTACACCTTC.

This clone was picked up one time. The V gene is TRBV12-5, the J gene TRBJ2-7; weak D call: TRBD2 (7 bases). V lost 8 bases, J lost 4 bases, and 9 bases lay in between. CDR1 LGHNT and CDR2 FRNRAP come from the germline V gene. This CDR3 has 11 amino acids. Here the CDR3 DNA reads TGTGCTAGTCGGGGGGCTTACGAGCAGTACTTC. This sequence encodes CASRGAYEQYF.

In its sample, this clone was seen once. This sequence joins TRBV6-5 and TRBJ1-1, with 7 positions matching TRBD1. CDR1 is MNHEY, CDR2 SVGAGI, per germline. The ends lost 7 bases at V and 1 base at J; junction bases unmatched: 3. This CDR3 region has 13 residues. The CDR3 sequence: CASKGAGNTEAFF. CDR3 DNA sequence: TGTGCCAGCAAGGGGGCGGGGAACACTGAAGCTTTCTTT.

The chain employs TRBV4-2 and TRBJ2-3; TRBD2 aligns across 12 bases. The V segment lost 2 bases and the J segment 5 bases; nucleotides outside the gene matches: 5. Germline CDR1 LGHNA, CDR2 YNFKEQ. The CDR3 runs to 16 residues. CDR3 loop: CASSQSLAGGQDTQYF. CDR3 DNA: TGTGCCAGCAGCCAATCCCTAGCGGGAGGGCAAGATACGCAGTATTTT.

The count of this clone is one. This chain uses TRBV7-9 with TRBJ2-2; D gene ambiguous. This CDR3 is built from 13 residues. Germline values: CDR1 SEHNR, CDR2 FQNEAQ (reference sequence). With 3 bases removed from V and 7 bases from J, the gap between germline ends came to 9 bases. CDR3 in amino acids: CASSLSFIGELFF. The CDR3 region has the DNA TGTGCCAGCAGCTTGTCGTTTATCGGGGAGCTGTTTTTT.

The chain couples TRBV9 to TRBJ2-5; D gene unclear. This CDR3 is built from 14 residues. V lost 0 bases, J lost 1 base, and 7 bases lay in between. Germline CDR1 is SGDLS and CDR2 is YYNGEE. The CDR3 reads CASSVGAIQETQYF. As DNA, the CDR3 is TGTGCCAGCAGCGTAGGGGCGATCCAAGAGACCCAGTACTTC.

The chain is built from TRBV5-1 and TRBJ2-1; 9 nucleotides agree with TRBD1. The CDR3 spans 15 residues. V shed 5 bases, J shed 4 bases, and the junction held 7 bases outside the gene matches. Germline V gene sequence: CDR1 SGHRS, CDR2 YFSETQ. The chain's CDR3 is CASSYGTGRYNEQFF. The CDR3 bases are TGCGCCAGCAGTTATGGGACAGGGCGATACAATGAGCAGTTCTTC.

This chain uses TRBV6-5 with TRBJ2-3; TRBD1 matches 11 bases. The CDR3 is 15 amino acids. The V gene's germline CDR1 is MNHEY and CDR2 SVGAGI. V gave up 6 bases and J gave up 3 bases; unmatched junction bases: 5. The CDR3 protein is CASSRTGGRTDTQYF. The CDR3 DNA reads TGTGCCAGCAGCCGGACAGGGGGCAGGACAGATACGCAGTATTTT.

This chain uses TRBV19 with TRBJ2-3, with 8 bases lining up with TRBD1. CDR1 is LNHDA and CDR2 is SQIVND in the germline V gene (reference sequence). J lost 0 bases, V lost 3 bases, and 2 bases had no gene match. This CDR3 has 15 amino acids. The CDR3 DNA is TGTGCCAGTAGTATGGACAGGGTAAGCACAGATACGCAGTATTTT. Encoded protein: CASSMDRVSTDTQYF. Full variable domain (outside the CDR3, taken from reference TRBV19 and TRBJ2-3): DGGITQSPKYLFRKEGQNVTLSCEQNLNHDAMYWYRQDPGQGLRLIYYSQIVNDFQKGDIAEGYSVSREKKESFPLTVTSAQKNPTAFYLCASSMDRVSTDTQYFGPGTRLTVL.

V gene TRBV30 combines with J gene TRBJ2-3; tentatively, D is TRBD1 (7 bases). V lost 5 bases, J lost 3 bases, and 18 bases lay in between. The V gene's germline CDR1 is GTSNPN and CDR2 SVGIG (reference sequence). The CDR3 loop spans 15 amino acids. The CDR3 DNA follows: TGTGCCTGGGGGAGAAGACAGGGAGGAACAGATACGCAGTATTTT. Amino acids: CAWGRRQGGTDTQYF.

This clone was picked up a small number of times. This chain uses TRBV6-6 with TRBJ1-5; no definite D call. Looked up from germline, CDR1 is MNHNY and CDR2 is SVGAGI (reference sequence). The V end lost 7 bases, the J end lost 4 bases, and 11 bases lay between the germline ends. The CDR3 totals 13 residues. This CDR3 reads CASTRGGNQPQHF. The CDR3 region has the DNA TGTGCCAGCACCCGGGGAGGGAATCAGCCCCAGCATTTT.

The chain carries TRBV7-8 and TRBJ2-3; 12 bases are a match to TRBD2. The CDR3 totals 16 residues. CDR1 is SGHVS, CDR2 FQNEAQ, per germline. Trimming removed 5 bases from V and 0 bases from J; junction bases left unmatched: 3. The CDR3 loop is CASSLTSGGSTDTQYF. CDR3 coding DNA: TGTGCCAGCAGCCTCACTAGCGGGGGGAGCACAGATACGCAGTATTTT.

The chain joins TRBV3-1 (or the pseudogene TRBV3-2) to TRBJ1-2, with 10 bases fitting TRBD1. Germline CDR1 reads LGHDT; CDR2 reads YNNKEL (reference sequence). The CDR3 sequence is 14 residues long. The ends lost 7 bases at V and 1 base at J; junction bases unmatched: 3. CDR3 sequence reads: CASKGQGINYGYTF. The CDR3 DNA sequence: TGTGCCAGCAAGGGACAGGGGATTAACTATGGCTACACCTTC.

The rearrangement uses TRBV15 and TRBJ2-2; possible D gene TRBD1, 6 bases. V lost 0 bases, J lost 0 bases, and 11 bases lay in between. Germline V gene sequence: CDR1 LNHNV, CDR2 YYDKDF (reference sequence). The CDR3 is 17 amino acids. CDR3 in amino acids: CATSRDRDIANTGELFF. DNA of the CDR3: TGTGCCACCAGCAGAGATAGGGACATCGCGAACACCGGGGAGCTGTTTTTT.

The gene calls are TRBV15 and TRBJ2-1, with TRBD2 matching 7 bases. The ends lost 8 bases at V and 9 bases at J; junction bases unmatched: 4. The CDR3 consists of 11 residues. In germline, CDR1 is LNHNV, CDR2 YYDKDF (reference sequence). As DNA, the CDR3 is TGTGCCACCCTAGGGAGGGCTGAGCAGTTCTTC. This codes for CATLGRAEQFF.

This chain uses TRBV25-1 with TRBJ1-5; no firm D call. Deletions cut 3 bases from V and 5 bases from J, with 11 bases between. This CDR3 contains 14 residues. CDR1 and CDR2 from the germline V gene are MGHDK and SYGVNS. Here the CDR3 DNA reads TGTGCCAGCAGTGACCAGTACCGGGATCAGCCCCAGCATTTT. It codes for CASSDQYRDQPQHF.

A remark on this clone: This same CDR3 is encoded by further DNA sequences in the sample. The chain links TRBV10-3 to TRBJ1-1, with 10 bases fitting TRBD1. V shed 8 bases and J 1 base; nucleotides not matched to a gene: 1. The CDR3 length is 13 residues. CDR1 and CDR2 (germline): ENHRY, SYGVKD. CDR3 coding DNA: TGTGCCATCCGGACAGGGGGGAACACTGAAGCTTTCTTT. It specifies CAIRTGGNTEAFF.

The chain has TRBV9 and TRBJ2-2; a weak D match, TRBD1 (6 bases). CDR1 and CDR2 from the germline V gene are SGDLS and YYNGEE. V lost 4 bases and J 2 bases, leaving 15 bases between the germline ends. The CDR3 consists of 16 residues. Here the CDR3 reads CASSPRAGVNTGELFF. The CDR3, as DNA: TGTGCCAGCAGCCCCCGGGCAGGGGTTAACACCGGGGAGCTGTTTTTT.